The rows below give T cell receptor beta chains drawn from one sample of a study of T cells after yellow fever vaccination. TCRdb passed the 5' RACE reads through MiXCR, listing each CDR3 protein once. The table shows roughly 500,000 distinct CDR3 sequences, with roughly 21% occurring only once. This specimen consisted of PBMCs, obtained 15 days after the yellow fever booster vaccination. The receptor set was obtained from a man aged 25-40 years who received the YFV17D yellow fever vaccine. Both conserved end residues are part of each CDR3. The D gene is left open where the match is weak.

d_gene,v_gene,len,j_gene,CDR3aa
NA,TRBV6-5,16,TRBJ2-5,CASSFTRTSYQETQYF
NA,TRBV15,14,TRBJ2-1,CATNGRLKNNEQFF
TRBD2,TRBV7-9,15,TRBJ2-1,CASSWGLAPSNEQFF
TRBD2,TRBV7-2,17,TRBJ2-5,CASSLGRSSGIKETQYF
NA,TRBV20-1,10,TRBJ2-7,CSARTYEQYF
TRBD2,TRBV29-1,16,TRBJ2-7,CSAEIPSGRGPGEQYF
NA,TRBV9,16,TRBJ2-2,CASSVTGIGNTGELFF
TRBD2,TRBV6-5,16,TRBJ2-3,CASSLGLAPGTDTQYF
NA,TRBV19,14,TRBJ2-2,CASSIRRGVGELFF
NA,TRBV6-2/TRBV6-3,16,TRBJ2-2,CASSQTWTANTGELFF
NA,TRBV11-2,12,TRBJ2-1,CASSGRGDEQFF
NA,TRBV18,14,TRBJ2-1,CASSPGRSHNEQFF
NA,TRBV7-9,14,TRBJ2-7,CASSLVEVNSEQYF
NA,TRBV15,16,TRBJ1-1,CATSREDVLRGTEAFF
TRBD2,TRBV4-1,15,TRBJ2-1,CASSQDGRAYNEQFF
NA,TRBV6-5,16,TRBJ2-7,CASQRGSGGSSNEQYF
NA,TRBV6-1,14,TRBJ2-2,CASNIYPGAGELFF
TRBD2,TRBV12-3/TRBV12-4,18,TRBJ2-7,CASSYGRSGSSSYYEQYF
NA,TRBV4-3,13,TRBJ2-3,CASSQVGEDTQYF
NA,TRBV12-5,13,TRBJ1-1,CASGWTVNTEAFF
NA,TRBV27,12,TRBJ1-5,CASSFYNQPQHF
TRBD2,TRBV7-9,14,TRBJ2-1,CASSLLAGVDEQFF
TRBD2,TRBV5-1,16,TRBJ2-1,CASSLETGLAYNEQFF
TRBD1,TRBV7-6,16,TRBJ2-1,CASSKQTGGVLNEQFF
TRBD1,TRBV3-1,13,TRBJ2-7,CASSQQGVYEQYF
NA,TRBV7-9,15,TRBJ2-3,CASSPRGGPTDTQYF
NA,TRBV18,18,TRBJ2-3,CASSPVALSGGGPDTQYF
TRBD1,TRBV7-2,15,TRBJ2-2,CASSSAGTVAGELFF
NA,TRBV3-1,18,TRBJ2-3,CASSQDWRRIARTDTQYF
NA,TRBV11-2,12,TRBJ2-3,CASSFPPNTQYF
NA,TRBV20-1,10,TRBJ1-3,CSAIGNTIYF
NA,TRBV3-1,14,TRBJ1-1,CASSQVEGRTEAFF
TRBD2,TRBV10-3,16,TRBJ2-1,CAIRRALAEPYNEQFF
NA,TRBV2,13,TRBJ2-4,CASSDSRRDIRYF
NA,TRBV12-3/TRBV12-4,12,TRBJ2-1,CASSRIDNEQFF
TRBD1,TRBV6-5,13,TRBJ2-5,CASSSRGRETQYF
TRBD1,TRBV11-2,15,TRBJ2-1,CASSSFGTGINEQFF
NA,TRBV5-1,13,TRBJ2-5,CASSFGYSETQYF
TRBD2,TRBV4-2,16,TRBJ2-5,CASSQDVTSGQETQYF
TRBD1,TRBV5-1,14,TRBJ2-5,CASSLTGAEETQYF
NA,TRBV4-3,15,TRBJ1-1,CASSQDSWAGTEAFF
TRBD2,TRBV7-9,15,TRBJ2-1,CASSIGTSGYNEQFF
NA,TRBV20-1,15,TRBJ2-3,CSARDGGGGTDTQYF
NA,TRBV4-3,19,TRBJ2-2,CASSQEMVRGYKHTGELFF
NA,TRBV5-1,15,TRBJ2-1,CASSAAGGSYNEQFF
NA,TRBV7-2,15,TRBJ1-2,CASSPGGRAMYGYTF
NA,TRBV7-2,14,TRBJ1-1,CASSLFPLSDEAFF
TRBD2,TRBV12-3/TRBV12-4,15,TRBJ2-3,CASSPGLAVVDTQYF
NA,TRBV5-1,13,TRBJ2-7,CASSLSGTYEQYF
NA,TRBV9,15,TRBJ2-2,CASSVDGGGTGELFF
NA,TRBV7-2,11,TRBJ1-6,CASSDNSPLHF
TRBD2,TRBV5-1,15,TRBJ2-1,CASSLAGDDYNEQFF